This T cell receptor beta chain was sequenced for a study of T cells in Graves' hyperthyroidism and ophthalmopathy. Study context: Peripheral blood sampling occurred at initial diagnosis, before any treatment.

When ophthalmopathy did not progress within 18 months, Graves' hyperthyroidism was considered stable. From less than 13 ml of fresh peripheral blood, PBMCs were isolated. In the case of this clonotype: What it binds is unknown.

Germline CDR1 SGHVS, CDR2 FQNEAQ. Trimming removed 10 bases at V and 7 bases at J, with 20 bases between. This CDR3 comprises 13 residues. Researchers took RNA transcripts and amplified the TCR beta CDR3 regions from them. Researchers ran a first-round RT-PCR on the TCR CDR3 using the HTBI primer set. TCRdb re-derived calls from the multiplex PCR reads in MiXCR, one entry per CDR3 protein. The sample includes approximately 630,000 distinct CDR3 sequences, 15% to 20% of them seen just once. Study findings and constraints: Also found in blood were most expanded thyroid clonotypes above 0.001.

Sequencing used blood. The J gene is TRBJ2-7, the V gene TRBV7-8; possible D gene TRBD2, 5 bases. The sequence came from a woman in her twenties or thirties with Graves' hyperthyroidism. CDR3 DNA sequence: TGTGCCACCGCCGCGACGGGTGGGAGAGAGCAGTACTTC. Translation gives CATAATGGREQYF.